The source of this T cell receptor (beta chain) is a study of blood T cell repertoires in COVID-19. Study as a whole: Sites across the United States, Italy and Spain contributed samples from acute and convalescent COVID-19. T cells, B-cell-depleted T cells, or PBMCs supplied cDNA or gDNA.

Original analysis: The authors estimated nucleated cell counts from reference gene primer amplification. Clones were sequenced by immunoSEQ multiplex PCR, and TCRdb holds only the in-frame ones, with some missing. Clone size and the V and J calls come from that table; the DNA yielded D and trimming. The data contain some 100,000 clones, around 80% of them singletons. This CDR3 is 15 amino acids long. Germline values: CDR1 MNHEY, CDR2 SVGEGT. With 5 bases removed from V and 6 bases from J, the gap between germline ends came to 17 bases. The chain joins TRBV6-2 or TRBV6-3 to TRBJ2-1; the D gene is possibly TRBD1 (6 bases). What was sequenced was peripheral blood. The sequence was collected from a human donor in a cohort sampled during active or convalescent COVID-19. The CDR3 DNA reads as TGTGCCAGCAGTCTCAGGGGTACGGCGGTCAATGAGCAGTTCTTC. Its protein product is CASSLRGTAVNEQFF.